The sequence of this T cell receptor (beta chain) was determined in a study of identical twins (TCRdb year 2016). Regarding the study in general: To test whether fetal clonotypes persist, this study deep-sequenced TCR alpha and beta repertoires from monozygotic twins, from unrelated adults of various ages, and from cord blood. Replicate twin experiments were performed at different times using different library preparation protocols to rule out contamination. Study-level results and caveats: Because the same donors could not be followed over many years, conclusions were based on cross-sectional statistical analysis. Invariant T cells such as MAIT and iNKT could partly confound zero-insertion analyses, although diverse VJ usage argued against such confounding for most clonotypes. In beta out-of-frame sequences, excess twin sharing was weaker, because having fewer shared sequences lowered the signal-to-noise ratio. In monozygotic twins, out-of-frame TCR alpha sharing was systematically underestimated by recombination models, although the models agreed with sharing between unrelated individuals. Compared with coincidental sharing between unrelated individuals, an excess of low generation-probability sequences was observed among out-of-frame TCR alpha sequences shared between twins. Abundant cord blood beta clonotypes had fewer insertions, young adult naive repertoires showed a similar but weaker trend, and memory repertoires showed no such trend.

For CDR1 and CDR2, the germline V gene lists SGDLS and YYNGEE. The CDR3 runs 15 amino acids, cysteine and phenylalanine included. Solely the CDR3 DNA is kept, with 45 bases framed from the first base. V ends up 0 bases short and J 0 bases short, with an unmatched junction base count of 0. Remarks on this clonotype: Its antigen remains undetermined. Per-base quality was not reported, and no clone a single base away is much larger than it.

Only healthy Caucasian donors were included. Three pairs of female monozygotic twins, all aged roughly 18 to 29 years, made up the twin cohort. Positive isolation kits from Invitrogen were used to isolate the CD4+ and CD8+ T cell populations. Receptors were amplified or captured by 5' RACE. Instrument on record: Illumina HiSeq 2000. A universal primer binding site was added through template switching, and the final cDNA carried a unique molecular identifier so that TCR cDNA molecules could be counted accurately. Specific primers in the conserved constant-segment region were used to synthesize first-strand cDNA for TCR alpha and beta chains. To control for contamination, each cDNA library was double barcoded with a SMART-Mk sample barcode plus Illumina barcodes. TruSeq adapter sequences, together with Illumina sample barcodes, were added in two successive PCR steps. Sequencing of the TCR alpha and beta cDNA libraries was done on the Illumina HiSeq platform using custom primers. Concerning the study's data processing: MiGEC was used to process raw reads and extract unique molecular identifiers, and MiXCR was used to find CDR3 positions. For each individual, recombination models were inferred using an EM algorithm with the repgenHMM and IGoR tools. The tcR package in R was used for shared clonotype analysis, with sharing normalized by the product of cloneset sizes. To study raw recombination without the effects of thymic and clonal selection, out-of-frame nonproductive sequences were analyzed. TCRdb reprocessing: public reads trimmed at Q25 with fastp, clones called with MiXCR, in-frame beta chains kept. Every CDR3 protein is listed once, alongside the most common genes and DNA of its rows. It is TCRdb's table, rather than the study itself, that gives the V and J calls and clone size. The sample data list hundreds of thousands of distinct CDR3 sequences, and 20% to 30% of these were observed just once. Clones ranked in the top ten supply just under 3% of the sample.

The sample was also reused in another study, on T cells expressing NK-cell markers. The second study, in turn, reports: Three sorted T-cell subsets (CD3+CD56+NKG2C+, CD3+CD56+NKG2C- and CD3+CD56-NKG2C+) from roughly 8 donors had their TCR beta-chain repertoires profiled. Among the eight sequenced donors, seven were HCMV-seropositive and one was HCMV-seronegative. To restrict sorting to alphabetaTCR-expressing T cells, an anti-gammadeltaTCR antibody was added in several experiments. For six donors, the dominant CD3+CD56+NKG2C+ clonotypes were among the top 10 CD8+ clonotypes and accounted for roughly 1.0-8% of CD8+ T cells. Those dominant clonotypes were again the most abundant among CD3+CD56-NKG2C+ cells in several donors, at about 25-65%. Whether the expanded NKG2C-expressing T cell clones were specific for HCMV antigens was left unclear. All eight donors whose samples were sequenced were randomly selected healthy volunteers, three of them men and five women. HCMV-specific IgG was detected in serum with a commercial ELISA kit to determine HCMV serostatus. MIGEC was used to demultiplex reads and group reads by UMI, and MiTCR was used to assemble and quantify clonotypes. To remove erroneous sequences, TCR cDNA sequences were retained only when supported by two or more reads. The tcR package was used for downstream repertoire analysis, with clonotypes matched between fractions based on CDR3 nucleotide sequence plus V segment. VDJmatch was used to annotate antigen specificity against VDJdb, with one amino acid substitution in CDR3 permitted.

The chain is made from TRBV9 and TRBJ2-1; TRBD1 agrees with 7 junctional bases. The TCR sequence derives from a woman younger than 30 in good health. The sequencing sample was made of CD4+ T cells sorted from blood. The nucleotide sequence is given as TGTGCCAGCAGCGTAGCAGGGGGCTCCTACAATGAGCAGTTCTTC. The resulting protein is CASSVAGGSYNEQFF.